This TCR beta chain was found in a study of T cells in localized non-small cell lung cancer. Study findings and constraints: Since sequencing was restricted to only one region of the tumor, intratumor heterogeneity remains a possibility. Exceeding tumor, uninvolved adjacent lung had the highest T cell clonality. Longer overall survival was associated with a higher density of T cells in the blood. Adjacent lung held a median approximately 57 of the top 100 tumor clones.

Points on this clone: Antigen unknown.

V lost 0 bases and J 5 bases, leaving 13 bases between the germline ends. The CDR3 spans 15 residues. The V gene's germline CDR1 is LGHNA and CDR2 YNFKEQ. TCRdb's table, derived via immunoSEQ multiplex PCR, lists solely in-frame clones and lacks some. The table lists about 21,000 clones, 84% of them singletons. This clonotype originated in a man between 40 and 69 years old with stage I lung adenocarcinoma. This chain links TRBV4-2 with TRBJ2-5; D might be TRBD1 (6 bases). The starting material was peripheral blood, obtained before any cancer treatment. The CDR3 DNA follows: TGTGCCAGCAGCCAAGAGGGACATGTGGGTGAGACCCAGTACTTC. Its protein product is CASSQEGHVGETQYF.